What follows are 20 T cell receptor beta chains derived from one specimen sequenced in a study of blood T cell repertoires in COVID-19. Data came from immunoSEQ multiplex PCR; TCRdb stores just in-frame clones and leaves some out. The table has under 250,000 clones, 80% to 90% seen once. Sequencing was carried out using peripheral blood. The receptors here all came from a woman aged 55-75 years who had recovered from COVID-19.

CDR3 residues: CASSSGGGFMADTQYF. CDR3 DNA sequence: TGCGCCAGCAGCTCAGGAGGCGGGTTCATGGCAGATACGCAGTATTTT. The J gene is TRBJ2-3, the V gene TRBV4-1; possible D gene TRBD2, 5 bases. The germline V gene encodes CDR1 MGHRA and CDR2 YSYEKL. Trimming cost V 5 bases and J 4 bases, with 19 bases left between them. This CDR3 is 16 amino acids long.

In DNA form, the CDR3 reads TGTGCCAGCACTTGGGACAGGGTTGGTCAGCCCCAGCATTTT. As protein: CASTWDRVGQPQHF. V gene TRBV7-8 combines with J gene TRBJ1-5, with 9 bases fitting TRBD1. The CDR3 is 14 residues long. Germline assignment: CDR1 SGHVS and CDR2 FQNEAQ. The trim removed 7 bases at V and 6 bases at J, leaving 7 bases unmatched. Variable domain in full (rest from reference TRBV7-8 and TRBJ1-5): GAGVSQSPRYKVAKRGQDVALRCDPISGHVSLFWYQQALGQGPEFLTYFQNEAQLDKSGLPSDRFFAERPEGSVSTLKIQRTQQEDSAVYLCASTWDRVGQPQHFGDGTRLSIL.

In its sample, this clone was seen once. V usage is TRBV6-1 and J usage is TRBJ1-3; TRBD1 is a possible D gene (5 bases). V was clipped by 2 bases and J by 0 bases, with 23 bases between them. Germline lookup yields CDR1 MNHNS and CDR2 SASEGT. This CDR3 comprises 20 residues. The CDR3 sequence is CASSEFGQRLYLSSGNTIYF. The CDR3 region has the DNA TGTGCCAGCAGTGAATTCGGACAAAGGTTGTATTTGAGCTCTGGAAACACCATATATTTT.

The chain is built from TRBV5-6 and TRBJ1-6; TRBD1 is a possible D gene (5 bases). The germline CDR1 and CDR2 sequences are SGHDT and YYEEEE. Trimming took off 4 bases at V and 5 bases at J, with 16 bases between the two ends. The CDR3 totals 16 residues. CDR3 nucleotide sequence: TGTGCCAGCAGCCCCGTTAGGGGCGGCGATAATTCACCCCTCCACTTT. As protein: CASSPVRGGDNSPLHF.

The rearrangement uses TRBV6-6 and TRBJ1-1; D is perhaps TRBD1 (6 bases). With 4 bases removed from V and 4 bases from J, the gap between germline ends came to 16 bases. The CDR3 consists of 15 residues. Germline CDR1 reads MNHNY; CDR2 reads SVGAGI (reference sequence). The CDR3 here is CASSSTGIHITEAFF. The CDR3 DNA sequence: TGTGCCAGCAGTTCCACAGGGATTCATATCACTGAAGCTTTCTTT.

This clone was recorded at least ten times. CDR3 in amino acids: CASMDRPYSNQPQHF. The CDR3, as DNA: TGTGCCAGTATGGACAGACCGTATAGCAATCAGCCCCAGCATTTT. The genes are TRBV19 and TRBJ1-5; D is perhaps TRBD1 (6 bases). The germline CDR1 and CDR2 sequences are LNHDA and SQIVND (reference sequence). V lost 7 bases and J lost 0, with 13 bases in between. There are 15 residues in the CDR3. Complete variable domain (other parts from reference TRBV19 and TRBJ1-5): DGGITQSPKYLFRKEGQNVTLSCEQNLNHDAMYWYRQDPGQGLRLIYYSQIVNDFQKGDIAEGYSVSREKKESFPLTVTSAQKNPTAFYLCASMDRPYSNQPQHFGDGTRLSIL.

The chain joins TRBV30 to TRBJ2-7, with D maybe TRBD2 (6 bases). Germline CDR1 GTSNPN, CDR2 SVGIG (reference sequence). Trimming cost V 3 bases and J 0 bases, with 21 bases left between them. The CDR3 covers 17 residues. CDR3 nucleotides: TGTGCCTGGAGCGACCCCTCGGGACTCTTATTCTCCTACGAGCAGTACTTC. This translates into CAWSDPSGLLFSYEQYF.

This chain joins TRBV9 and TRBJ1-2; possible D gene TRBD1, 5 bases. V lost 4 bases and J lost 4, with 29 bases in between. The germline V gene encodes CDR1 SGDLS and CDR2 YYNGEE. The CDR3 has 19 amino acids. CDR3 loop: CASSPNTGSWFMGGYGYTF. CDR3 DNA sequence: TGTGCCAGCAGCCCAAATACGGGGTCTTGGTTTATGGGGGGCTATGGCTACACCTTC.

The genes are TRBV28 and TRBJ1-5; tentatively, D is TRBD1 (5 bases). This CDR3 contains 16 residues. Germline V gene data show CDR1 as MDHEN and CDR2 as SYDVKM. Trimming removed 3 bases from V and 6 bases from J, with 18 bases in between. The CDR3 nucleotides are TGTGCCAGCAGTTTTCCTTTTGGGCAGGGTCGTCAGCCCCAGCATTTT. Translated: CASSFPFGQGRQPQHF.

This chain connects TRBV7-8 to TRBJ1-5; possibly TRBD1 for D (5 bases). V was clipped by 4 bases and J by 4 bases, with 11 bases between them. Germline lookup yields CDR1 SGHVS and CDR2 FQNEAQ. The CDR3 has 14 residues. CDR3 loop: CASSSTGPNQPQHF. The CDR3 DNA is TGTGCCAGCAGCTCAACAGGTCCTAATCAGCCCCAGCATTTT.

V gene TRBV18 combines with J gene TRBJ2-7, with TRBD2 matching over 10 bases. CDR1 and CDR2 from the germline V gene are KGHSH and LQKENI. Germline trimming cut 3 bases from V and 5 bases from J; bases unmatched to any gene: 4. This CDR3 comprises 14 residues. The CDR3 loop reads CASSPRAGGNEQYF. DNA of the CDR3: TGTGCCAGCTCACCCAGAGCGGGGGGGAACGAGCAGTACTTC.

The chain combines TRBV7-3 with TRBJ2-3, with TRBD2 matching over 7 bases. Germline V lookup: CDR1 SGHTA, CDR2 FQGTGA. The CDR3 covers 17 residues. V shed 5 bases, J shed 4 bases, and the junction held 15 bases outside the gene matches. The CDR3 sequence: CASSPGGFGAAPDTQYF. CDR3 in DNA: TGTGCCAGCAGCCCCGGGGGGTTCGGGGCCGCGCCAGATACGCAGTATTTT. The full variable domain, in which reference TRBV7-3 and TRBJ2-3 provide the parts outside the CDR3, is GAGVSQTPSNKVTEKGKYVELRCDPISGHTALYWYRQSLGQGPEFLIYFQGTGAADDSGLPNDRFFAVRPEGSVSTLKIQRTERGDSAVYLCASSPGGFGAAPDTQYFGPGTRLTVL.

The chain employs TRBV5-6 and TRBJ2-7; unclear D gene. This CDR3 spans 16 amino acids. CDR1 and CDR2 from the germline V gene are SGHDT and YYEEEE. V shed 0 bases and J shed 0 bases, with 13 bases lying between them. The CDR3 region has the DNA TGTGCCAGCAGCTTGGCATGGAGAGCGCTCTCCTACGAGCAGTACTTC. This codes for CASSLAWRALSYEQYF.

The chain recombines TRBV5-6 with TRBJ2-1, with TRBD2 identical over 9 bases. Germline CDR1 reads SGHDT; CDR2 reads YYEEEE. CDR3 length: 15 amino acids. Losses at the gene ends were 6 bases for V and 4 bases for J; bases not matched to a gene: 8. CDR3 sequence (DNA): TGTGCCAGCACGATCTTAGCGGGGGAATACAATGAGCAGTTCTTC. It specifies CASTILAGEYNEQFF.

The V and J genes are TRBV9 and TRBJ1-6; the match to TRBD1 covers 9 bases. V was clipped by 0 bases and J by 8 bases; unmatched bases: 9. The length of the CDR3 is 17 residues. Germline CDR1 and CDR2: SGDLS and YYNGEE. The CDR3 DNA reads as TGTGCCAGCAGCGTAGGTCTAATCAGGACAGGGGATTCACCCCTCCACTTT. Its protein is CASSVGLIRTGDSPLHF.

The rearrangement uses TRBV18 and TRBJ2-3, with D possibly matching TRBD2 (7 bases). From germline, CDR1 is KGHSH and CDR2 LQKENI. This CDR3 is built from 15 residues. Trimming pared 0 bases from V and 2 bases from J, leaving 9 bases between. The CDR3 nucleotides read TGTGCCAGCTCACCACCCGCGGGGGCCACAGATACGCAGTATTTT. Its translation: CASSPPAGATDTQYF.

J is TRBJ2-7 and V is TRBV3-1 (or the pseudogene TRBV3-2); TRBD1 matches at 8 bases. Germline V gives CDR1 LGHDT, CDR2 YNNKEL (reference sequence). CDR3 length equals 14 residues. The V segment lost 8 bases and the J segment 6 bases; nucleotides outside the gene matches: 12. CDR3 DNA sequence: TGTGCCAGCGCCCACCGGGACAGGTCCCTCGAGCAGTACTTC. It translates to CASAHRDRSLEQYF.

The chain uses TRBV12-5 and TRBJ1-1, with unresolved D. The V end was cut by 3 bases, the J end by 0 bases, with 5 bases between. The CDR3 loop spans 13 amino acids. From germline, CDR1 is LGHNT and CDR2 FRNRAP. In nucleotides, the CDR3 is TGTGCTAGTGGTTTTGAGGTGAACACTGAAGCTTTCTTT. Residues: CASGFEVNTEAFF.

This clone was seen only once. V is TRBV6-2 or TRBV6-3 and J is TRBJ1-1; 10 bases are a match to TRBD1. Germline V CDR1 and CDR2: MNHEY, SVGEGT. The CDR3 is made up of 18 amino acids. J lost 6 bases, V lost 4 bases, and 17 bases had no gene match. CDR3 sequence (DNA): TGTGCCAGCAGTTGGGACAGGGGCGAGGTGTCCATGCCCCCTGAAGCTTTCTTT. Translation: CASSWDRGEVSMPPEAFF.

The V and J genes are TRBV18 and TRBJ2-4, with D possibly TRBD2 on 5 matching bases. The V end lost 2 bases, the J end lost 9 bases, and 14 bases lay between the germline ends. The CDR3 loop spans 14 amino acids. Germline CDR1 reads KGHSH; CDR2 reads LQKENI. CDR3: CASSPGYRDTIQYF. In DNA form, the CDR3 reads TGTGCCAGCTCACCAGGGTATCGGGATACCATTCAGTACTTC. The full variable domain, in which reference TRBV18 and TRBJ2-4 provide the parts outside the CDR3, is NAGVMQNPRHLVRRRGQEARLRCSPMKGHSHVYWYRQLPEEGLKFMVYLQKENIIDESGMPKERFSAEFPKEGPSILRIQQVVRGDSAAYFCASSPGYRDTIQYFGAGTRLSVL.